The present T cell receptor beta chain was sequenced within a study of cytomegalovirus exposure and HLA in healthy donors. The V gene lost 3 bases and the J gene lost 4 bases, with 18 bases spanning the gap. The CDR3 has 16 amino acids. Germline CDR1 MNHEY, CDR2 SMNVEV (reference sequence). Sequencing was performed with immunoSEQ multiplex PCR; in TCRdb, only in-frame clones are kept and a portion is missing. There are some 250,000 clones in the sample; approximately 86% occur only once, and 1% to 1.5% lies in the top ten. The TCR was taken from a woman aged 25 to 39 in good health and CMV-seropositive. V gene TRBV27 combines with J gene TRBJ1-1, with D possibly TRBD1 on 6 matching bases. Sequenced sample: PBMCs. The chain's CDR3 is CASSFSRQVRGTEAFF. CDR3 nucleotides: TGTGCCAGCAGTTTTTCGCGACAGGTCCGGGGCACTGAAGCTTTCTTT.